This record covers a single T cell receptor (beta chain). What it binds is not known. The data stem from a study of vaccination effects on CD4 cells after COVID-19. For the study at large: Sampling occurred a median 72 days post second dose, range 14 to 241. Study-wide points: Vaccine-induced new clones formed most post-vaccine spike-reactive clones in convalescents.

V was trimmed by 3 bases and J by 2 bases, leaving 6 bases between them. This CDR3 is built from 13 residues. The germline V gene encodes CDR1 SEHNR and CDR2 FQNEAQ (reference sequence). Subsequent to less than eleven days of culture, CD4+ T cells were isolated. The person's infection with SARS-CoV-2, confirmed by PCR, took place between March and December 2020. As their vaccination, participants received two doses of either BNT162b2 or mRNA-1273. Profiling relied on immunoSEQ multiplex PCR, and the TCRdb table lists in-frame clones only, not all of them. This table has around 50,000 clones, 74% appearing once.

This receptor was obtained from a human donor who had a prior SARS-CoV-2 infection. The sequencing used CD4+ T cells from PBMCs cultured without peptide, collected after COVID-19 vaccination. This chain uses TRBV7-9 with TRBJ2-3; D gene unclear. In DNA form, the CDR3 reads TGTGCCAGCAGCTTCCGGCTCACAGATACGCAGTATTTT. Its translation: CASSFRLTDTQYF.